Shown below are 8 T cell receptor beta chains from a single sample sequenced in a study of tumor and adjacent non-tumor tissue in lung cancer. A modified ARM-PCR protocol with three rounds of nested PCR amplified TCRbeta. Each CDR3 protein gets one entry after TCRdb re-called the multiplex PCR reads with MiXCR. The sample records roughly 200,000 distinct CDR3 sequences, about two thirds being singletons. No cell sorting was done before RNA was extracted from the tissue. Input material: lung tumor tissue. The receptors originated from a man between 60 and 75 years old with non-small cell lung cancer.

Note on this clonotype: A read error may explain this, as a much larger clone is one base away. CDR3 coding DNA: TGCAGTGCTAGGGTGGGGACTATCGGGGACCAAGAGACCCAGTACTTC. As protein: CSARVGTIGDQETQYF. This sequence joins TRBV20-1 and TRBJ2-5; the match to TRBD2 covers 7 bases. This CDR3 is built from 16 residues. Germline assignment: CDR1 DFQATT and CDR2 SNEGSKA (reference sequence). The V and J ends lost 3 bases and 0 bases, in that order; junction bases with no gene match: 10.

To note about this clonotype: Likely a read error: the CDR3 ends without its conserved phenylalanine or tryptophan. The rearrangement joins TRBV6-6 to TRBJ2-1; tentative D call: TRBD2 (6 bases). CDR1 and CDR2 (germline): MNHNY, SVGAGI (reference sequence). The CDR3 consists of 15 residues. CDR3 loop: CASSSDYHSYNAQFS. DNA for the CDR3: TGTGCCAGCAGTTCGGACTATCACTCCTACAATGCGCAGTTCTCC.

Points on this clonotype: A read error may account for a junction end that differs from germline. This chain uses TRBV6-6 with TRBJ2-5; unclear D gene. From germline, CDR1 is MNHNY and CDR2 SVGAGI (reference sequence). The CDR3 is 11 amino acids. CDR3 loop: CASSPLETPNF. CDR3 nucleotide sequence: TGTGCCAGCAGCCCTTTAGAGACCCCGAACTTC.

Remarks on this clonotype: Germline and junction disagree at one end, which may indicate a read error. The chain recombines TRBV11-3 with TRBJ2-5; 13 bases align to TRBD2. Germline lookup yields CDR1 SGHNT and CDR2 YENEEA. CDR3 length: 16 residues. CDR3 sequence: CASIPIGLAGERTQYF. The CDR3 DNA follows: TGTGCCAGCATCCCAATAGGACTAGCGGGAGAGCGGACCCAGTATTTC.

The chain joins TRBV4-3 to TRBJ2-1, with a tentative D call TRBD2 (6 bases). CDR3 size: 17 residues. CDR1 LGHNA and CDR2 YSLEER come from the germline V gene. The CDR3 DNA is TGCACCAACAGCCGAGATCGAGTAGGAGGAGGGTACAATGAGCAGTTCTTC. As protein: CTNSRDRVGGGYNEQFF.

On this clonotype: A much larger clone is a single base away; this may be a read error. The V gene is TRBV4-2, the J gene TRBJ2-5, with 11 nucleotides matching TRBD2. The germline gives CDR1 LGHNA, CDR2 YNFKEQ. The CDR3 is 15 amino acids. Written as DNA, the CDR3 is TGTGCCAGCATCCAAGGCCTAGCGGGGGGAGAGACCCAGTACTTC. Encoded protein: CASIQGLAGGETQYF.

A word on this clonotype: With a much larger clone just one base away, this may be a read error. CDR3 region: CASSQDCSAYNSPLHF. CDR3 DNA: TGTGCCAGCAGCCAAGATTGCAGCGCCTATAATTCACCCCTCCACTTT. The chain uses TRBV4-2 and TRBJ1-6; D is ambiguous. Germline CDR1 and CDR2: LGHNA and YNFKEQ. This CDR3 comprises 16 residues. V gave up 0 bases and J gave up 2 bases, with 8 bases separating them.

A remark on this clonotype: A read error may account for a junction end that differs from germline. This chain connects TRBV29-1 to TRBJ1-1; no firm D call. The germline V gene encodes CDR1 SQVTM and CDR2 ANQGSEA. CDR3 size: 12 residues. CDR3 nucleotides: TGCAGCCTTGAAGGCGAATCCGCTGAAGCCTTCTTT. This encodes CSLEGESAEAFF.